This T cell receptor beta chain comes out of a study of cytomegalovirus exposure and HLA in healthy donors. The V segment lost 4 bases and the J segment 4 bases; nucleotides outside the gene matches: 7. CDR1 is SGHVS, CDR2 FQNEAQ, per germline. CDR3 size: 17 residues. 13 Jbeta primers and 60 Vbeta primers were used for the PCR. The table came from immunoSEQ multiplex PCR; TCRdb's copy has only in-frame clones and leaves some out. The data hold roughly 99,000 clones, with around three quarters observed a single time. The TCR was taken from a man aged 25-45 years in good health and CMV-seronegative. The chain combines TRBV7-8 with TRBJ2-3; TRBD2 matches at 14 bases. Material for sequencing was PBMCs. The CDR3 is CASSYRLAGGGPDTQYF. CDR3 sequence (DNA): TGTGCCAGCAGCTATCGACTAGCGGGAGGGGGTCCAGATACGCAGTATTTT. The full variable domain, with the rest looked up from reference TRBV7-8 and TRBJ2-3, is GAGVSQSPRYKVAKRGQDVALRCDPISGHVSLFWYQQALGQGPEFLTYFQNEAQLDKSGLPSDRFFAERPEGSVSTLKIQRTQQEDSAVYLCASSYRLAGGGPDTQYFGPGTRLTVL.